This T cell receptor (beta chain) was obtained from a study of blood T cell repertoires in COVID-19. Repertoires were generated with immunoSEQ multiplex PCR, while TCRdb's copy carries only in-frame clones and drops some. The sample contains about 180,000 clones, around 90% of which appear only once. CDR1 SGHTA and CDR2 FQGNSA come from the germline V gene. The CDR3 contains 16 residues. V shed 8 bases and J 4 bases; nucleotides not matched to a gene: 10. Sample: peripheral blood. The receptor was isolated from a man between 60 and 75 years old with COVID-19, enrolled during active disease. The chain has TRBV7-2 and TRBJ2-3; 12 bases line up with TRBD2. CDR3 bases: TGTGCCAGCCACCCCCTAGCGGGGGGGTTGGCAGATACGCAGTATTTT. Protein: CASHPLAGGLADTQYF. Using reference TRBV7-2 and TRBJ2-3 for the parts outside the CDR3, the full variable domain is GAGVSQSPSNKVTEKGKDVELRCDPISGHTALYWYRQSLGQGLEFLIYFQGNSAPDKSGLPSDRFSAERTGGSVSTLTIQRTQQEDSAVYLCASHPLAGGLADTQYFGPGTRLTVL.